This T cell receptor beta chain was recovered during a study of T cells in Graves' hyperthyroidism and ophthalmopathy. In the study overall: Once the initial diagnosis was made, peripheral blood was obtained before any treatment.

What was amplified from RNA transcripts were TCR beta CDR3 regions. HTBI primers drove first-round RT-PCR of the TCR CDR3. TCRdb re-derived calls from the multiplex PCR reads in MiXCR, one entry per CDR3 protein. In the table there are over 150,000 distinct CDR3 sequences, less than 20% of which are singletons. This CDR3 contains 15 residues. Germline lookup yields CDR1 SNHLY and CDR2 FYNNEI. With V trimmed by 3 bases and J by 5 bases, 8 bases remained unmatched. Calling Graves' hyperthyroidism stable meant ophthalmopathy did not progress within 18 months. The study excluded patients with uncontrolled infection, other autoimmune disease, pregnancy or lactation. The PBMCs were taken from over 9.5 ml of fresh peripheral blood.

The specimen sequenced was blood. The sequence was collected from a woman in her 50s with Graves' hyperthyroidism. The V and J genes are TRBV2 and TRBJ2-5, with 8 nucleotides matching TRBD1. The CDR3 nucleotides are TGTGCCAGCAGTGACAGGGGGCAGGCGGCGGAGACCCAGTACTTC. Translated: CASSDRGQAAETQYF.